The following is a T cell receptor beta chain sequence with its context. Its antigen specificity is not known. One base away there is no much larger clone; base qualities are not given. The sample comes from a study of cytomegalovirus exposure and HLA in healthy donors (TCRdb year 2017). The study in broad terms: An earlier analysis of approximately 640 of the donors reported approximately 300 Gb of sequence data and 117 million unique TCR beta sequences from 190 million or so T cells. An early release that covered roughly 600 HLA-typed donors contained around 300 gigabases of sequencing data and tens of millions of unique TCR sequences. Of the roughly 400 genotyped donors, approximately 83% fell in the genetic ancestry cluster associated with self-reported Caucasian donors. The aim of the study was to test whether cataloging public T cell receptors could identify signatures of past pathogen exposure. The study profiled the T cell repertoires of about 640 subjects by immunosequencing and related them to cytomegalovirus serostatus. Along with the 666-subject first cohort, a separate validation cohort of around 110 different subjects was used. High-throughput TCR immunosequencing, statistical association of individual TCRs with disease status, and machine learning were combined to predict cytomegalovirus infection status. In a later analysis, previously published TCR beta repertoires from 500 to 750 donors were re-analyzed and high-resolution HLA genotyping was added so that TCR occurrence patterns could be studied. The later analysis used no new phenotypic data to find candidate immune exposures, relying instead on TCR beta sequences and their occurrence across donors. In an earlier analysis of more than 550 of the donors, high-throughput TCR beta sequencing was used to judge whether each TCR beta V gene segment behaved as functional or pseudogenic. Alongside the repertoire data, information on donor age, sex, ethnicity and CMV serostatus was compiled. A later genetic analysis took genome-wide SNP genotypes for 398 of the 666 donors and used that subset as a discovery cohort. All discovery cohort repertoires had been generated on a single sequencing platform. Class I and class II HLA loci were covered by the typing at four-digit resolution. The number of typed donors differed by locus: roughly 629-630 for A, B, C, DRB1 and DQB1; approximately 540 for DQA1; approximately 600 for DPA1; and roughly 490 for DPB1. Four or five DR-DQ haplotypes were treated as single units for association and clustering because of strong linkage in the cohort. Among about 400 genotyped donors of the cohort, an average of roughly 230,000 unique TCR beta nucleotide sequences was sequenced per donor, of which 15% to 20% were non-productive.

The library was made by the immunoSEQ multiplex PCR assay. A mixture of 60 forward primers for TCR Vbeta segments and 13 reverse primers for TCR Jbeta segments was used in the multiplex PCR. The CDR3 region of rearranged TCR beta genes was amplified from genomic DNA with a multiplex PCR assay. Amplified TCR beta libraries were sequenced as 87-base-pair reads on the Illumina HiSeq System. As for the original processing: A later analysis counted about 76 million unique TCR beta chains across the 640 or so repertoires, and 9.5 million to 11 million of these chains were shared by at least two donors. To remove PCR and sequencing errors, raw reads were error-corrected and collapsed into unique sequences using a nearest-neighbor algorithm that merged closely related sequences. Alignment of CDR3 sequences to IMGT reference sequences was used to assign V, D and J gene segments. For a sequence to be retained, a match of at least six nucleotides was required to both a V gene segment and a J gene segment. A rearrangement counted as productive if the CDR3 had no stop codons and remained in frame with V and J, and every other rearrangement counted as non-productive. CDR3 was defined by IMGT convention, running from the second conserved V-encoded cysteine to the conserved J-encoded phenylalanine. Sequences without an unambiguous match to a single V gene segment were excluded from the earlier analysis of about 600 of the donors. An earlier analysis of a few hundred of the donors called V segments functional above 56.7% productive rearrangements and segregating when the between-donor standard deviation exceeded 5%. A statistical classification framework was built to diagnose cytomegalovirus status from the catalog of TCR beta chain sequences. A later analysis assigned V and J genes by comparing TCR nucleotide sequences with IMGT/GENE-DB human TR gene sequences. In a later analysis, CDR3 sequences and most-parsimonious VDJ recombination scenarios were assigned using the TCRdist pipeline. In a later analysis, each TCR beta chain was defined by its CDR3 amino acid sequence together with its V-gene family, and reads lacking a unique V-gene family were excluded. In a later analysis, approximately 590 highly shared, low-generation-probability nucleotide sequences were removed to address suspected cross-contamination and a sequencing artifact. For each public chain, a later analysis derived a clonal expansion index from normalized ranks of inferred template counts within each repertoire. In a later analysis, generation probabilities were computed with a VDJ recombination model fitted to out-of-frame rearrangements, and the resulting probabilities were checked against IGoR. A later analysis scored TCR-TCR, TCR-HLA and TCR-CMV co-occurrence with hypergeometric tests, applying a repertoire-size bias correction to TCR pairs. In a later analysis, false discovery rates were estimated by permuting HLA or CMV assignments 20 times. A later analysis grouped co-occurring TCRs with DBSCAN, adding TCRdist sequence similarity when clustering within HLA-allele-positive subsets. For co-occurrence clustering, repertoires with fewer than 30,000 or more than 120,000 public chains were excluded, along with about five repertoires with anomalous nucleotide sharing. This is the immuneACCESS table as TCRdb keeps it, with only in-frame sequences that have V and J called. A part of the clones is gone; compared with another copy, unresolved V genes explain less than half, and the rest is unexplained. For V, J and clone size, that table is used; D and trimming come from the DNA. This sample has around 100,000 clones in its table, and approximately 80% of those were observed once. Jointly, the top ten make up 5% to 6.5% of the sample.

The CDR3 spans 12 residues, from the cysteine through the phenylalanine. The only DNA kept is the CDR3, 36 bases in frame from the first base. V and J are trimmed by 3 bases and 10 bases, and the gene matches miss 4 bases of the junction. CDR1 and CDR2 are read off the germline V gene (reference sequence) as SEHNR and FQNEAQ. The investigation overall reported the following: In vitro tests confirmed that a few of the cytomegalovirus-associated TCR beta chains recognize cytomegalovirus antigens. A later genetic analysis reported fewer N-insertions in productive TCRs among donors in an Asian-associated ancestry cluster than the approximately 700-donor mean. CMV serostatus was the only immune exposure information available for the cohort. A later genetic analysis associated a missense DCLRE1C variant with V-gene and J-gene trimming of TCR beta chains, and an independent cohort replicated the association. In the study, 164 TCR beta chains were listed as associated with cytomegalovirus. Because HLA typing was unavailable for some donors at each locus, only the typed subset was used in association tests. Only TCR beta chains were sequenced in this cohort, and the absence of alpha or paired-chain data limited detectable features. In a later analysis, about 16,000 TCR beta sequences were associated with specific HLA alleles at a false discovery rate of 0.05. Sequencing depth was assumed to be roughly uniform across donors in the presence/absence analyses, though that assumption may not hold. A later analysis found that most CMV-associated TCR beta chains appeared HLA-restricted, with HLA associations seemingly driven largely by CMV exposure. Assigning TCR associations to individual alleles was difficult when HLA alleles, especially DR and DQ, strongly co-occurred. Some IMGT-functional V segments, including TRBV6-2 and TRBV6-3, could not be told apart with the 87-base-pair reads, so those segments were excluded. Because counts were too low, roughly 17 rarely observed V segments, including chromosome 9 orphons, were left out of the earlier analysis of 587 of the donors. In a later analysis, TCR association rates were found to vary across HLA loci, with the most associated TCRs seen for DRB1 alleles and the fewest for HLA-C alleles. Across donors, most TCR sequences were observed very rarely, whereas some public TCRs were present in many individuals. The authors suggested that the approach could potentially be generalized to other disease states and immunological phenotypes. Correlated functional status among segregating V segments might reflect linkage disequilibrium, but an unknown experimental factor could not be ruled out. In both the original and validation cohorts, the classifier was reported to diagnose cytomegalovirus status with high specificity and sensitivity. A cluster of highly shared sequence variants was judged likely to be a technical artifact of the sequencing pipeline. According to a later analysis, parvovirus B19, influenza, CMV and Epstein-Barr virus appeared linked to several top co-occurrence clusters. Broadly in line with IMGT annotations, most TCR beta V segments showed up in productive rearrangements about 87% or about 30% of the time in an earlier analysis of approximately 600 of the donors. Compared with equally common non-associated chains, HLA-associated TCR beta chains in a later analysis were more clonally expanded and had lower generation probabilities. A further reported finding was that TCR beta sequences accurately predicted the HLA-A and HLA-B alleles for most subjects in the first cohort.

The cohort consisted of approximately 670 healthy bone marrow donors. All cohort members were sampled while nominally healthy, although unrecorded immune exposures were likely present. The donor was CMV seropositive and belonged to the group of more than 250 seropositive cohort members. Every donor gave a peripheral blood sample, and the peripheral blood mononuclear cells from that sample were used for TCR beta sequencing. Genomic DNA extraction from the blood cell samples was performed with the Qiagen DNeasy Blood Extraction Kit. The sample consisted of PBMCs. The TCR was taken from a woman under 30 in good health and CMV-seropositive. The sequence links TRBV7-9 to TRBJ1-2; TRBD1 matches 8 bases in the middle. The CDR3 region: CASSFGQGDYTF. The DNA reads as follows: TGTGCCAGCAGCTTCGGACAGGGAGACTACACCTTC.